The text below deals with one T cell receptor (beta chain). Its matching antigen is unknown. The sample originates from a study of shared clonotypes between healthy human individuals. Points from the study as a whole: Incompleteness in sorted-subset sequencing, despite large depth, was shown by rarefaction.

The data were produced by immunoSEQ multiplex PCR, yet TCRdb's version contains in-frame clones alone and is incomplete. The sample lists 850,000 to 1,200,000 clones, around 76% seen once, with about 1.4% in the top ten. The CDR3 runs to 15 residues. The ends were cut back, 7 bases at V and 5 bases at J, with 15 bases in the middle. CDR1 and CDR2 (germline): ENHRY, SYGVKD. Sequencing was performed on memory CD4+ T cells sorted from blood. Subset described: CD45RA-negative fraction. The chain has TRBV10-3 and TRBJ1-6; D possibly corresponds to TRBD1 (6 bases). The sequence came from a man younger than 35 in good health. CDR3 residues: CAINKQGIDNSPLHF. The CDR3 nucleotides are TGTGCCATCAACAAACAGGGTATTGATAATTCACCCCTCCACTTT.